The 27 T cell receptor beta chains below all came from one sample that was sequenced in a study of regulatory T cells in long-lasting Graves disease (dated by TCRdb to about 2021). Taken with the paper, the label for time point translates to: persistent/refractory GD, antithyroid drugs over 5 years with positive TRAb. RNA was extracted from PBMCs in TRIzol for both TCR sequencing and RNA sequencing. The method behind the library was multiplex PCR. These reads were obtained on an Illumina HiSeq 4000. CDR3 regions were amplified by Arm-PCR with iRepertoire HTBI primers to construct TCR beta libraries. Through fastp at Q25 and MiXCR, TCRdb rebuilt clones from the public reads, retaining in-frame beta chains. For every CDR3 protein sequence, its rows merge into one entry that carries the most common genes and DNA. This sample lists around 460,000 distinct CDR3 sequences; about 22% were detected once. Roughly 7.1% of the sample lies in the top ten.

Source: peripheral blood mononuclear cells (PBMCs), taken when the disease was refractory, from a patient treated with antithyroid drugs. These receptor sequences come from a female donor with Graves disease.

The CDR3 spells CASSRRPGTETQYF. For the CDR3, the DNA is TGCGCCAGCAGCCGAAGACCTGGGACGGAGACCCAGTACTTC. V is TRBV4-1 and J is TRBJ2-5; D may correspond to TRBD1 or TRBD2 (5 bases each). There are 14 residues in the CDR3. V was pared by 4 bases and J by 5 bases, with 14 bases between. CDR1 and CDR2 (germline): MGHRA, YSYEKL.

This clonotype was seen repeatedly, ten times or more. This chain uses TRBV3-1 with TRBJ1-5; D gene uncertain. Between the trimmed V and J ends, which lost 1 base and 12 bases, there was a span of 10 bases. The CDR3 has 12 residues. Germline V CDR1 and CDR2: LGHDT, YNNKEL (reference sequence). The CDR3 bases are TGTGCCAGCAGCCAAGGGCCCACGAGCCAGCATTTT. Translated: CASSQGPTSQHF. The full variable domain, with the rest looked up from reference TRBV3-1 and TRBJ1-5, is DTAVSQTPKYLVTQMGNDKSIKCEQNLGHDTMYWYKQDSKKFLKIMFSYNNKELIINETVPNRFSPKSPDKAHLNLHINSLELGDSAVYFCASSQGPTSQHFGDGTRLSIL.

The chain is built from TRBV2 and TRBJ2-6, with D perhaps matching TRBD2 (5 bases). CDR1 and CDR2 (germline): SNHLY, FYNNEI. Trimming left V 5 bases short and J 4 bases short, with 9 bases between. The length of the CDR3 is 14 residues. CDR3 DNA: TGTGCCAGCAGTTGGACTGGAGGGGCCAACGTCCTGACTTTC. Protein sequence: CASSWTGGANVLTF.

The chain is built from TRBV20-1 and TRBJ1-3; D perhaps matches TRBD1 (5 bases). The CDR3 has 15 amino acids. Germline CDR1 DFQATT, CDR2 SNEGSKA (reference sequence). Trimming took 1 base from V and 2 from J, leaving 12 bases between them. CDR3: CSARGQGSAGNTIYF. CDR3 DNA sequence: TGCAGTGCTAGAGGTCAGGGAAGCGCTGGAAACACCATATATTTT.

This chain joins TRBV9 and TRBJ1-3; D remains ambiguous. V lost 4 bases to trimming and J lost 0 bases, with 11 bases between them. Germline V CDR1 and CDR2: SGDLS, YYNGEE. The CDR3 contains 15 residues. CDR3 bases: TGTGCCAGCAGCCCGTATTTAAGCTCTGGAAACACCATATATTTT. Protein sequence: CASSPYLSSGNTIYF.

This clonotype was counted a single time. One junction end does not reproduce the germline sequence, and a read error may be involved. V usage is TRBV28 and J usage is TRBJ1-1, with no clear D. This CDR3 has 15 residues. Per germline, CDR1 MDHEN and CDR2 SYDVKM. The CDR3 DNA is TGTGCCAGCAGTTTCATTCCGGGGATGAAGACTGAAGCTTTCTTT. As protein: CASSFIPGMKTEAFF.

The chain joins TRBV7-2 to TRBJ2-3, with TRBD2 matching 8 bases. The V and J ends lost 11 bases and 1 base, in that order; junction bases with no gene match: 5. The CDR3 loop spans 13 amino acids. The germline V gene has CDR1 SGHTA and CDR2 FQGNSA. This chain's CDR3 is CAGRSGGTDTQYF. The CDR3 nucleotides read TGTGCCGGACGTAGCGGGGGCACAGATACGCAGTATTTT.

Concerning this clonotype itself: An end of the junction does not agree with germline; a read error may underlie this. The chain combines TRBV3-1 with TRBJ1-1; D gene ambiguous. The CDR3 is made up of 15 amino acids. Germline CDR1 and CDR2: LGHDT and YNNKEL (reference sequence). CDR3 amino acids: CASSQDSSMNTEVFF. CDR3 DNA: TGTGCCAGCAGCCAAGACAGCAGCATGAACACTGAAGTTTTCTTT.

The chain couples TRBV5-1 to TRBJ2-2; D may be TRBD2 (7 bases). Deletions cut 1 base from V and 3 bases from J, with 16 bases between. CDR3 length: 17 residues. Looked up from germline, CDR1 is SGHRS and CDR2 is YFSETQ. The CDR3 nucleotides are TGCGCCAGCAGCTTGTCTCCCTGGCGGGGGCACACCGGGGAGCTGTTTTTT. Protein product: CASSLSPWRGHTGELFF.

This clonotype was seen repeatedly, ten times or more. The chain has TRBV28 and TRBJ2-4; 9 bases align to TRBD1. Germline V gives CDR1 MDHEN, CDR2 SYDVKM. The ends lost 5 bases at V and 8 bases at J; junction bases unmatched: 13. This CDR3 has 16 residues. The CDR3: CASSGLGGQGRDIQYF. The CDR3 region has the DNA TGTGCCAGCAGTGGGCTGGGGGGACAGGGTAGGGACATTCAGTACTTC.

Of note for this clonotype: A read error is likely, as this CDR3 ends without the conserved phenylalanine or tryptophan. This chain joins TRBV19 and TRBJ1-1, with unresolved D. Germline lookup yields CDR1 LNHDA and CDR2 SQIVND (reference sequence). The CDR3 contains 14 residues. Trimming removed 4 bases at V and 1 base at J, with 10 bases between. CDR3 DNA sequence: TGTGCCAGTAGTACCCCCGGGAGGAACACTGAAGCTTTCCTT. It is translated as CASSTPGRNTEAFL.

This clonotype was recorded a few times. The chain uses TRBV3-1 and TRBJ1-2; 9 bases are a match to TRBD1. The germline V gene encodes CDR1 LGHDT and CDR2 YNNKEL (reference sequence). Trimming removed 4 bases from V and 2 bases from J; junction bases left unmatched: 8. CDR3 length equals 16 residues. CDR3 in DNA: TGTGCCAGCAGCCCATCCCAAGGACAGGGGAACTATGGCTACACCTTC. Translating it yields CASSPSQGQGNYGYTF. Variable domain in full (rest from reference TRBV3-1 and TRBJ1-2): DTAVSQTPKYLVTQMGNDKSIKCEQNLGHDTMYWYKQDSKKFLKIMFSYNNKELIINETVPNRFSPKSPDKAHLNLHINSLELGDSAVYFCASSPSQGQGNYGYTFGSGTRLTVV.

The chain has TRBV9 and TRBJ2-5; 11 bases line up with TRBD1. V lost 3 bases to trimming and J lost 4 bases; unmatched junction nucleotides: 2. CDR1 is SGDLS, CDR2 YYNGEE, per germline. This CDR3 spans 14 amino acids. The CDR3, as DNA: TGTGCCAGCAGCGCGGGACAGGGGGGAGAGACCCAGTACTTC. Its protein is CASSAGQGGETQYF.

This clonotype was counted many times. This chain links TRBV2 with TRBJ1-1, with D possibly matching TRBD1 (5 bases). The V end was cut by 6 bases, the J end by 0 bases, with 11 bases between. Germline V gene sequence: CDR1 SNHLY, CDR2 FYNNEI. The CDR3 runs 14 residues. DNA for the CDR3: TGTGCCAGCAGCCGACAGACCATGAACACTGAAGCTTTCTTT. This translates into CASSRQTMNTEAFF.

This chain links TRBV19 with TRBJ2-7; D gene ambiguous. V lost 6 bases and J 2 bases, leaving 11 bases between the germline ends. In germline, CDR1 is LNHDA, CDR2 SQIVND (reference sequence). There are 13 residues in the CDR3. DNA for the CDR3: TGTGCCAGTAGGAAGGTAGGGACCTACGAGCAGTACTTC. Translating gives CASRKVGTYEQYF.

The V call is TRBV28, the J call TRBJ1-5; TRBD1 might be the D (5 bases). The length of the CDR3 is 21 residues. V dropped 8 bases and J dropped 0 bases, with 32 bases sitting between them. From germline, CDR1 is MDHEN and CDR2 SYDVKM. The CDR3 loop reads CASAPNSVTGQWGNSNQPQHF. The CDR3 DNA follows: TGTGCCAGCGCTCCAAATAGTGTAACAGGTCAATGGGGAAATAGCAATCAGCCCCAGCATTTT.

This chain joins TRBV20-1 and TRBJ2-2, with 8 positions matching TRBD2. This CDR3 is built from 17 residues. CDR1 is DFQATT and CDR2 is SNEGSKA in the germline V gene (reference sequence). V trimming: 5 bases; J trimming: 1 base; junction bases outside the gene matches: 12. The CDR3 region has the DNA TGCAGTGCTCCCTCGACGGCGGGAGGCCTGAACACCGGGGAGCTGTTTTTT. Its protein product is CSAPSTAGGLNTGELFF.

This clonotype has ten or more counts. The chain is built from TRBV15 and TRBJ2-7, with TRBD2 matching over 7 bases. The J segment lost 8 bases and the V segment lost 4 bases, leaving 8 bases of the junction unmatched. Germline lookup yields CDR1 LNHNV and CDR2 YYDKDF (reference sequence). The CDR3 length is 13 residues. The CDR3 reads CATSKERGLKQYF. DNA of the CDR3: TGTGCCACCAGCAAGGAGCGGGGTCTGAAGCAGTACTTC.

The chain uses TRBV11-2 and TRBJ2-1; D is unclear. CDR1 is SGHAT, CDR2 FQNNGV, per germline. With 0 bases removed from V and 10 bases from J, the gap between germline ends came to 13 bases. CDR3 length: 14 residues. The CDR3 here is CASSLDQASREQFF. The CDR3 nucleotides read TGTGCCAGCAGCTTAGATCAGGCTAGTCGGGAGCAGTTCTTC.

Concerning this clonotype: A much larger clone lies a single base off, so this may be a read error. This chain connects TRBV6-5 to TRBJ2-5, with unresolved D. This CDR3 is 14 amino acids long. Trimming stripped 2 bases from V and 5 bases from J, with 12 bases between. The germline CDR1 and CDR2 sequences are MNHEY and SVGAGI. This chain's CDR3 is CASSYAAPRETQYF. The DNA for the CDR3 is TGTGCCAGCAGTTACGCGGCGCCCCGGGAGACCCAGTACTTC.

V and J are TRBV27 and TRBJ2-1; D is unclear. The germline V and J ends were trimmed by 0 bases and 7 bases, with 7 bases remaining between them. The germline gives CDR1 MNHEY, CDR2 SMNVEV (reference sequence). The length of the CDR3 is 13 residues. The CDR3 protein is CASSLSKGNEQFF. As DNA, the CDR3 is TGTGCCAGCAGTTTATCGAAGGGAAATGAGCAGTTCTTC.

This clonotype has only a few counts. The chain links TRBV12-3 or TRBV12-4 to TRBJ1-5; D gene uncertain. V was pared by 6 bases and J by 5 bases, with 8 bases between. CDR3 length: 12 residues. This chain's CDR3 is CASRLSDQPQHF. For the CDR3, the DNA is TGTGCCAGCAGGTTAAGCGATCAGCCCCAGCATTTT.

The chain combines TRBV7-2 with TRBJ1-6, with a possible D match to TRBD1 (5 bases). This CDR3 is built from 15 residues. Germline CDR1 SGHTA, CDR2 FQGNSA. The V and J ends lost 5 bases and 8 bases respectively, with 16 bases between them. In DNA form, the CDR3 reads TGTGCCAGCAGCCCGCGACAGCAGGCTCATTCACCCCTCCACTTT. Protein product: CASSPRQQAHSPLHF.

This clonotype came up many times. The chain recombines TRBV12-3 or TRBV12-4 with TRBJ1-6, with 7 bases fitting TRBD1. This CDR3 region has 14 residues. Trimming took 3 bases from V and 10 from J; bases not matched to a gene: 6. The CDR3 loop is CASSLTDRESPLHF. CDR3 DNA sequence: TGTGCCAGCAGTTTGACAGACAGGGAATCACCCCTCCACTTT.

This clonotype has only a few counts. A single base separates this from a much larger clone, so it may be a read error. J is TRBJ1-4 and V is TRBV10-3; 10 nucleotides match TRBD1. Germline V gives CDR1 ENHRY, CDR2 SYGVKD. The CDR3 contains 14 residues. V lost 10 bases, J lost 6 bases, and 8 bases stayed unmatched. This CDR3 is CATQGTGDYEKLFF. The CDR3 DNA reads TGTGCCACCCAGGGGACAGGGGACTATGAAAAACTGTTTTTT.

This clonotype was found many times. The CDR3 region is CSAWLFPTYEQYF. CDR3 sequence (DNA): TGCAGTGCTTGGCTTTTCCCCACCTACGAGCAGTACTTC. The V call is TRBV20-1, the J call TRBJ2-7; D remains ambiguous. The CDR3 has 13 residues. Germline lookup yields CDR1 DFQATT and CDR2 SNEGSKA (reference sequence). V was trimmed by 5 bases and J by 2 bases, leaving 13 bases between them.

This clonotype was observed at least ten times. V and J are TRBV13 and TRBJ2-5; weak D call: TRBD1 (6 bases). Germline V gene data show CDR1 as PRHDT and CDR2 as FYEKMQ (reference sequence). The V gene lost 0 bases and the J gene lost 4 bases, with 6 bases spanning the gap. The CDR3 is made up of 13 amino acids. CDR3 coding DNA: TGTGCCAGCAGCTTAGGGGACAGAGAGACCCAGTACTTC. Protein sequence: CASSLGDRETQYF.